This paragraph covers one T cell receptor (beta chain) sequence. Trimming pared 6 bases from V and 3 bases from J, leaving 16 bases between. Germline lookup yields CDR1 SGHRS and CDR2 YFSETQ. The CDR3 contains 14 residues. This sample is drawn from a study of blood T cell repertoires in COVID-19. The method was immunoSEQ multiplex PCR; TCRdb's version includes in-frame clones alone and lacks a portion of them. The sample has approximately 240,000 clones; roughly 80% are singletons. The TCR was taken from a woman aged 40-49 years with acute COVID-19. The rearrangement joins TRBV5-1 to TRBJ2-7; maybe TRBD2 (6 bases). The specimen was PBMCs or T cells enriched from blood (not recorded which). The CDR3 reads CASTYVSGHYEQYF. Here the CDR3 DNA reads TGCGCCAGCACCTATGTAAGCGGGCACTACGAGCAGTACTTC. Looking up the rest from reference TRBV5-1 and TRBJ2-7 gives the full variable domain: KAGVTQTPRYLIKTRGQQVTLSCSPISGHRSVSWYQQTPGQGLQFLFEYFSETQRNKGNFPGRFSGRQFSNSRSEMNVSTLELGDSALYLCASTYVSGHYEQYFGPGTRLTVT.